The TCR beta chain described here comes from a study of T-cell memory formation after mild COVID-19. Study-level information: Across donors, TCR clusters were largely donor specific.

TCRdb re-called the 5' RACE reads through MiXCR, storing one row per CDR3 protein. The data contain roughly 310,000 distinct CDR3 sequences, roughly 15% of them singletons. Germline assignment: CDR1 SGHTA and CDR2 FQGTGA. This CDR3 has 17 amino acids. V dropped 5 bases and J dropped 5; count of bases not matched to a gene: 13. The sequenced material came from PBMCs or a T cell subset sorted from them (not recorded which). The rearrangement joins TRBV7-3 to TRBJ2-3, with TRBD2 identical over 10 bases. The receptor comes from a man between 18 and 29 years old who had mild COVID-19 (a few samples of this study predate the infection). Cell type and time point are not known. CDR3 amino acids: CASSTRLAGTRVDTQYF. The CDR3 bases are TGTGCCAGCAGCACCCGACTAGCGGGCACAAGGGTAGATACGCAGTATTTT.